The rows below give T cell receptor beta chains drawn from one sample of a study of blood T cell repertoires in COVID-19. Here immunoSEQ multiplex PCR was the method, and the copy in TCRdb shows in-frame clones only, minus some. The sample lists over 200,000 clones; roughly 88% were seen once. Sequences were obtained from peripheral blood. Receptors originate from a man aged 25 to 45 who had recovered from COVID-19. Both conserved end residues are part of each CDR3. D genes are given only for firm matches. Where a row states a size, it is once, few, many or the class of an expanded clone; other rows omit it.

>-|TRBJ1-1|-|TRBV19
TGTGCCAGTACCACCGGGAACACTGAAGCTTTCTTT
CASTTGNTEAFF
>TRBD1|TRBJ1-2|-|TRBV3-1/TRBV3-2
TGTGCCAGCAGCCCAGATGGGGACAGAAACTATGGCTACACCTTC
CASSPDGDRNYGYTF
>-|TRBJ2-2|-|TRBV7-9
TGTGCCAGCAGCCATCCCAGGAGGGGGGAGCTGTTTTTT
CASSHPRRGELFF
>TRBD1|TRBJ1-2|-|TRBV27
TGTGCCAGCAGTGGGACAGGGCTACTTGGCTACACCTTC
CASSGTGLLGYTF
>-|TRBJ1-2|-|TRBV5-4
TGTGCCAGCAGCTTGGTGTCTACAGGGCCCTATGGCTACACCTTC
CASSLVSTGPYGYTF
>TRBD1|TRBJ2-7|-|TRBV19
TGTGCCAGTAGTTACAGGCTAACAGGGGGCTCCTACGAGCAGTACTTC
CASSYRLTGGSYEQYF
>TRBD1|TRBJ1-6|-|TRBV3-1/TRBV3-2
TGTGCCAGCAGCCAGTCCGGGACAGGGGCTAATTCACCCCTCCACTTT
CASSQSGTGANSPLHF
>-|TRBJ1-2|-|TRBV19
TGTGCCAGTAGGATTGGACAGTCCACTAACTATGGCTACACCTTC
CASRIGQSTNYGYTF
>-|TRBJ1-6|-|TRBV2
TGTGCCAGCAGTGGCCTAACAGGGCAGAGAACACCCCTCCACTTT
CASSGLTGQRTPLHF
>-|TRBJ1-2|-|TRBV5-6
TGTGCCAGCAGCTTGAACATTAACTATGGCTACACCTTC
CASSLNINYGYTF
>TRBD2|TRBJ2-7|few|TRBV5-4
TGTGCCAGCAGCTTGCCGGGACTAGACTACGAGCAGTACTTC
CASSLPGLDYEQYF
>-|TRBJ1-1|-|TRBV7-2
TGTGCCACCAGACAGAATGGGAACACTGAAGCTTTCTTT
CATRQNGNTEAFF
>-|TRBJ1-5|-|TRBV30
TGTGCCTGGAGTGTGGGACTCTCTGGGCCCCAGCATTTT
CAWSVGLSGPQHF
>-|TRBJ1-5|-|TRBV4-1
TGCGCCAGCAGCCAAGATGGGGCCCGGGGGCAGCCCCAGCATTTT
CASSQDGARGQPQHF
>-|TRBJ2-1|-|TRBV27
TGTGCCAGCACCTTACGGGGATGGGATGAGCAGTTCTTC
CASTLRGWDEQFF
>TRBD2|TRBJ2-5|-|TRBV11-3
TGTGCCAGCAGCCCGGGGGGACCCCAAGAGACCCAGTACTTC
CASSPGGPQETQYF
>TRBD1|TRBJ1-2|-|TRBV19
TGTGCCAGCAGAACCGGAGACAGGGTCTATGGCTACACCTTC
CASRTGDRVYGYTF
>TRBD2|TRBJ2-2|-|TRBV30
TGTGCCGGTGATACAGGGCTAGCGGGGGGGCTGGGCACCGGGGAGCTGTTTTTT
CAGDTGLAGGLGTGELFF
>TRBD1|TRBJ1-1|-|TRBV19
TGTGCCAGTAGTCCTGGACAGGCCACCCTTCTTAACACTGAAGCTTTCTTT
CASSPGQATLLNTEAFF
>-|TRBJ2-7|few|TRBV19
TGTGCCAGTACCACTAACACAGGGAACGAGCAGTACTTC
CASTTNTGNEQYF
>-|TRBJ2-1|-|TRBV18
TGTGCCAGCTCACCCCAAAGGACTCGCGAGAATGAGCAGTTCTTC
CASSPQRTRENEQFF
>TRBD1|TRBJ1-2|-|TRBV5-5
TGTGCCAGCAGCTGGACAGGGATCCCTAACTATGGCTACACCTTC
CASSWTGIPNYGYTF
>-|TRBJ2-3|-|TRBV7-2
TGTGCCAGCAGCTTCGGCAGGGGAACAGATACGCAGTATTTT
CASSFGRGTDTQYF
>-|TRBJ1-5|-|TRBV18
TGTGCCAGCTCACCACCGCCAGGGTGGATGCAGCCCCAGCATTTT
CASSPPPGWMQPQHF
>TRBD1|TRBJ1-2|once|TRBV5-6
TGTGCCAGCAGCTTGGGGACAGGGAGGTATGGCTACACCTTC
CASSLGTGRYGYTF
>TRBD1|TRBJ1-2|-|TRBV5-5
TGTGCCAGCAGCGGAGGGACAGGGGGCTTAAGGGGCTACACCTTC
CASSGGTGGLRGYTF
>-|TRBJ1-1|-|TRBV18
TGTGCCAGCCCCCCGGGAGCTATGAACACTGAAGCTTTCTTT
CASPPGAMNTEAFF
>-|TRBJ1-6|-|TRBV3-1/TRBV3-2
TGTGCCAGCAGCACGGGTATGTCGGGTTCACCCCTCCACTTT
CASSTGMSGSPLHF
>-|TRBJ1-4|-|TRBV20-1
TGCAGTTCCCGGGGTAATGAAAAACTGTTTTTT
CSSRGNEKLFF
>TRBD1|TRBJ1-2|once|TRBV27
TGTGCCAGCAGGGGATTCGGGACAGGGGGCGATGGCTACACCTTC
CASRGFGTGGDGYTF
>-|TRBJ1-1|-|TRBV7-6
TGTGCCAGCAGCTTAGCGGACGGGGGGAACACTGAAGCTTTCTTT
CASSLADGGNTEAFF
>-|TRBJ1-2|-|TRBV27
TGTGCCAGCAGTTTCGGGGGGAACTATGGCTACACCTTC
CASSFGGNYGYTF
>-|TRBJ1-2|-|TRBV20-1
TGCAGTGCTAGTGTTGAGTATGGCTACACCTTC
CSASVEYGYTF
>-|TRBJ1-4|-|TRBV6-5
TGTGCCAGCGTCGGTCACCGTGCAACTAATGAAAAACTGTTTTTT
CASVGHRATNEKLFF
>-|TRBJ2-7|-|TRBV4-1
TGCGCCAGCAGCCAAGATCGGCGGGGTTACGAGCAGTACTTC
CASSQDRRGYEQYF
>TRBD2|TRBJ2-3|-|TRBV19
TGTGCCAGTAGTATTTCCAGCGGGGGGCCCTTTACCTTGAGCACAGATACGCAGTATTTT
CASSISSGGPFTLSTDTQYF
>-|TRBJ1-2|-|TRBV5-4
TGTGCCAGCAGCTCCCCCGCTTCGGGCAGGGGATATTATGGCTACACCTTC
CASSSPASGRGYYGYTF
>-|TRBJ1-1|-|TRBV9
TGTGCCAGCAGCGTAGCGGCGACTCAGGGAGAAGCTTTCTTT
CASSVAATQGEAFF
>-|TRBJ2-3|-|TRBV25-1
TGTGCCAGCAGTCGGAGGGTCGGGTGGGGGTCCGCGACAGATACGCAGTATTTT
CASSRRVGWGSATDTQYF
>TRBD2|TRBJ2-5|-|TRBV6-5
TGTGCCAGCAGTTACGAGAAAGGAGCGGGGCTGGGGACCCAGTACTTC
CASSYEKGAGLGTQYF
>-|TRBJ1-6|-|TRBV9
TGTGCCAGCAGCGGGCGGACACCAAGCTCCTATAATTCACCCCTCCACTTT
CASSGRTPSSYNSPLHF
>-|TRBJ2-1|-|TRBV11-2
TGTGCCAGCAGCACCCCGGTCACTGAGCAGTTCTTC
CASSTPVTEQFF
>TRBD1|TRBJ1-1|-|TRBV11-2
TGTGCCAGCAGCCCCCGGGACAGGGGGCCTCTCACTGAAGCTTTCTTT
CASSPRDRGPLTEAFF
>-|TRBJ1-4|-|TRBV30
TGTGCCTGGAGTGTCAGCGCAGGGGCTAATGAAAAACTGTTTTTT
CAWSVSAGANEKLFF
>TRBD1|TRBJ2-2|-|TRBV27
TGTGCCAGCAGTTTTTGGGACAGGCCCGGGGAGCTGTTTTTT
CASSFWDRPGELFF
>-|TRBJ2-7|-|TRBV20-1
TGCAGTGCTAGAAACAGGGAAATCGAGTACTTC
CSARNREIEYF
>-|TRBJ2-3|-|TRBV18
TGTGCCAGCTCACCAGTCGAGAACACAGATACGCAGTATTTT
CASSPVENTDTQYF
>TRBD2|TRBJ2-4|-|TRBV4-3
TGCGCCAGCAGCCAAGACCAGCGGGGGGCCATAGCCAAAAACATTCAGTACTTC
CASSQDQRGAIAKNIQYF
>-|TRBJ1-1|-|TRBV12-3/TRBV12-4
TGTGCCAGCAGTGCGACCCGGGACACTGAAGCTTTCTTT
CASSATRDTEAFF
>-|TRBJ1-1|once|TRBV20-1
TGCAGTGCTAGTAGGTCTGGGGCGAACACTGAAGCTTTCTTT
CSASRSGANTEAFF
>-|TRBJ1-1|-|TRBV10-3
TGTGCCATCAGTCCGATTTTTAGAAAAAAGAACACTGAAGCTTTCTTT
CAISPIFRKKNTEAFF
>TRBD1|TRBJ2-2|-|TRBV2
TGTGCCAGCAGGGGGACAGCCAGCGGGGAGCTGTTTTTT
CASRGTASGELFF
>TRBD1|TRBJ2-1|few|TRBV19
TGTGCCAGTGCCGACAGGGTTTTTATGAATGAGCAGTTCTTC
CASADRVFMNEQFF
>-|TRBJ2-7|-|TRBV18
TGTGCCAGCTCTGCGTCAGGGTCTACCTACGAGCAGTACTTC
CASSASGSTYEQYF